A single sample is the source of the 10 T cell receptor beta chains below, sequenced in a study of control samples from healthy donors and cancer patients. TCRdb's table, derived via immunoSEQ multiplex PCR, lists solely in-frame clones and lacks some. Of fewer than 300,000 clones in the sample, more than 65% were seen once. Sequenced: PBMCs. The receptors originated from a woman aged 55-75 years with lung cancer.

The V call is TRBV14, the J call TRBJ1-1; D possibly corresponds to TRBD1 (6 bases). CDR1 SGHDN and CDR2 FVKESK come from the germline V gene. Trimming removed 6 bases at V and 1 base at J, with 15 bases between. The CDR3 sequence is 15 residues long. This chain's CDR3 is CASSLQGWRNTEAFF. In nucleotides, the CDR3 is TGTGCCAGCAGTCTTCAGGGGTGGAGGAACACTGAAGCTTTCTTT.

This clone was observed once. The rearrangement joins TRBV27 to TRBJ2-3; 7 bases match TRBD2. The V and J ends lost 3 bases and 3 bases, in that order; junction bases with no gene match: 6. From germline, CDR1 is MNHEY and CDR2 SMNVEV (reference sequence). The CDR3 extends over 15 amino acids. DNA for the CDR3: TGTGCCAGCAGTTTCCCGGGAGGAACGACAGATACGCAGTATTTT. Its protein is CASSFPGGTTDTQYF.

The rearrangement uses TRBV3-1 (or the pseudogene TRBV3-2) and TRBJ1-4, with D possibly matching TRBD1 (5 bases). This CDR3 region has 14 residues. Per the germline V gene, CDR1 is LGHDT and CDR2 is YNNKEL (reference sequence). The V end was cut by 4 bases, the J end by 6 bases, with 12 bases between. CDR3 residues: CASSPGEGYEKLFF. In nucleotides, the CDR3 is TGTGCCAGCAGCCCGGGGGAGGGATATGAAAAACTGTTTTTT.

The gene calls are TRBV6-5 and TRBJ1-4; no clear D gene. This CDR3 comprises 11 residues. Germline-derived CDR1 and CDR2 are MNHEY and SVGAGI. With 7 bases removed from V and 5 bases from J, the gap between germline ends came to 5 bases. CDR3 DNA: TGTGCCAGCAAAGAAAATGAAAAACTGTTTTTT. Its translation: CASKENEKLFF.

The chain recombines TRBV5-1 with TRBJ2-7, with no clear D. Germline V gene sequence: CDR1 SGHRS, CDR2 YFSETQ. Trimming left V 0 bases short and J 2 bases short, with 6 bases between. The CDR3 is made up of 13 amino acids. The CDR3 DNA sequence: TGCGCCAGCAGCTTGGAGCCCGCCTACGAGCAGTACTTC. It codes for CASSLEPAYEQYF.

The CDR3 DNA is TGTGCCACCATAAGGGGGCTGGCCCTTAATCAGCCCCAGCATTTT. Protein product: CATIRGLALNQPQHF. The chain uses TRBV6-5 and TRBJ1-5; 7 bases are a match to TRBD1. Trimming cost V 10 bases and J 4 bases; bases outside gene matches: 13. This CDR3 spans 15 amino acids. In germline, CDR1 is MNHEY, CDR2 SVGAGI.

This chain connects TRBV28 to TRBJ1-3; no reliable D call. Deletions cut 6 bases from V and 0 bases from J, with 6 bases between. The CDR3 has 13 residues. CDR1 and CDR2 (germline): MDHEN, SYDVKM. CDR3 loop: CASSVNSGNTIYF. CDR3 nucleotides: TGTGCCAGCAGCGTCAACTCTGGAAACACCATATATTTT.

The chain joins TRBV7-3 to TRBJ1-2; 9 nucleotides match TRBD1. CDR1 SGHTA and CDR2 FQGTGA come from the germline V gene. The V segment lost 5 bases and the J segment 3 bases; nucleotides outside the gene matches: 7. The CDR3 contains 15 residues. CDR3 in DNA: TGTGCCAGCAGCCCCGGGACAGGGAAAGACTATGGCTACACCTTC. Its protein product is CASSPGTGKDYGYTF.

V and J are TRBV6-6 and TRBJ2-4; D perhaps matches TRBD1 (6 bases). Germline loops: CDR1 MNHNY, CDR2 SVGAGI (reference sequence). V shed 2 bases and J shed 0 bases, with 8 bases lying between them. The CDR3 is 15 residues long. CDR3 region: CASSYTGQAKNIQYF. Written as DNA, the CDR3 is TGTGCCAGCAGTTACACGGGACAAGCCAAAAACATTCAGTACTTC.

This chain uses TRBV29-1 with TRBJ1-1, with a weak D call TRBD1 (6 bases). Germline lookup yields CDR1 SQVTM and CDR2 ANQGSEA. V lost 3 bases to trimming and J lost 3 bases, with 11 bases between them. The CDR3 is 13 amino acids. CDR3 sequence reads: CSVDGDTHTEAFF. CDR3 sequence (DNA): TGCAGCGTTGATGGGGACACCCACACTGAAGCTTTCTTT.